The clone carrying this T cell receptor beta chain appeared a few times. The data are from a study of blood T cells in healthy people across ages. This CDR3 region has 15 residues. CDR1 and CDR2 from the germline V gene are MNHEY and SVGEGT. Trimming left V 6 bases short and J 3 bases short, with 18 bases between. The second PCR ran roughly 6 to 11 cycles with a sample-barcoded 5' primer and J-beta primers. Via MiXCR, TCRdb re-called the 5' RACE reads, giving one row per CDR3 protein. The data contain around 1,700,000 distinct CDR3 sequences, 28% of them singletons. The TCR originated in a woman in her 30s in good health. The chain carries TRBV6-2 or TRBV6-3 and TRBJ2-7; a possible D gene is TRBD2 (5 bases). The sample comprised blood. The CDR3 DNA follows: TGTGCCAGCAGGACGAGGAGCGGAGCGGACTACGAGCAGTACTTC. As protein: CASRTRSGADYEQYF.